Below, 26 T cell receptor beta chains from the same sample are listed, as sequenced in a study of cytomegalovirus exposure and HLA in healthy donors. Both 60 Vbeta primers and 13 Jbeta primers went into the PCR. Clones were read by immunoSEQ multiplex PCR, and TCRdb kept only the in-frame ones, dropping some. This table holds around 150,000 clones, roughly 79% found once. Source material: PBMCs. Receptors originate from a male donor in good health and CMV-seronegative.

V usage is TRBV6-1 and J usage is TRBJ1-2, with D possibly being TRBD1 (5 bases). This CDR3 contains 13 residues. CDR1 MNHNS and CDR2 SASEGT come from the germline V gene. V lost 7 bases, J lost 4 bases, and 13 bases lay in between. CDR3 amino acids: CASIVGTRYGYTF. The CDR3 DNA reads TGTGCCAGCATCGTAGGGACTCGCTATGGCTACACCTTC.

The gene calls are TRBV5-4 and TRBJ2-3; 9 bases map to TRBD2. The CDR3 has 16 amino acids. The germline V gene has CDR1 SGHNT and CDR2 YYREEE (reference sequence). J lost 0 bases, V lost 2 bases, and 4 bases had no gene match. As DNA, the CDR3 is TGTGCCAGCAGCTTACAGACTAGCGGTAGCACAGATACGCAGTATTTT. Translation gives CASSLQTSGSTDTQYF.

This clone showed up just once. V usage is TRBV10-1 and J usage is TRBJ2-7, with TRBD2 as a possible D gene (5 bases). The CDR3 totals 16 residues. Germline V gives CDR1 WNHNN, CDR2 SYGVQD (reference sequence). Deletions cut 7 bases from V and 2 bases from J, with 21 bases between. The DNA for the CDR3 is TGCGCCAGCACTGCCCGTAGGAGAGGGTGGACCTACGAGCAGTACTTC. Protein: CASTARRRGWTYEQYF.

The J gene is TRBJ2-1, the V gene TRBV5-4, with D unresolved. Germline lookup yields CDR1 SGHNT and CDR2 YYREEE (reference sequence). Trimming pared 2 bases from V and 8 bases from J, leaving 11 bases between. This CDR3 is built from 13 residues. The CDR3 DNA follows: TGTGCCAGCAGCTTTTTAACACAATATGAGCAGTTCTTC. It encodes CASSFLTQYEQFF.

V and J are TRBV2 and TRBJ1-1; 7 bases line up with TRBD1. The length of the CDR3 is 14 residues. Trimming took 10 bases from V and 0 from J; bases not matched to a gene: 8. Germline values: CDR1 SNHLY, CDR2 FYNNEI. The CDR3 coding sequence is TGTGCCACCCACAGGACAGGTTTGAACACTGAAGCTTTCTTT. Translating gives CATHRTGLNTEAFF.

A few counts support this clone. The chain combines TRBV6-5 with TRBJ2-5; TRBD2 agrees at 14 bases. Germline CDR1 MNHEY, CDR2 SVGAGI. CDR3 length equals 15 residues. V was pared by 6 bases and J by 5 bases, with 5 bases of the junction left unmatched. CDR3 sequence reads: CASSGTSGSEETQYF. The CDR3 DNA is TGTGCCAGCAGCGGGACTAGCGGGAGCGAGGAGACCCAGTACTTC.

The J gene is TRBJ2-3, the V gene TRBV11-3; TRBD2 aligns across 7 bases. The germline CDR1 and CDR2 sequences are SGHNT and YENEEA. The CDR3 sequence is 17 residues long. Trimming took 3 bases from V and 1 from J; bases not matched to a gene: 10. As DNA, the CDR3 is TGTGCCAGCAGCTTCTGGGGGAGGGCATTGGGCACAGATACGCAGTATTTT. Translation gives CASSFWGRALGTDTQYF.

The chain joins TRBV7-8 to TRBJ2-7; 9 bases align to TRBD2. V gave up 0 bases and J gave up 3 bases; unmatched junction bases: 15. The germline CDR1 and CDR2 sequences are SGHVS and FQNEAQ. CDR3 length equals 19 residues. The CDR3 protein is CASSLAAGGRIGGGYEQYF. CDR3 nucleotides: TGTGCCAGCAGCTTAGCCGCGGGGGGGAGGATAGGGGGCGGCTACGAGCAGTACTTC.

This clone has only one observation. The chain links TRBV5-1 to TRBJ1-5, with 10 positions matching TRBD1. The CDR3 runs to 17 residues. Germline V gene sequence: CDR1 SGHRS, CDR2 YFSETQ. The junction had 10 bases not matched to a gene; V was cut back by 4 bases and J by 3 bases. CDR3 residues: CASSPSATGGNNQPQHF. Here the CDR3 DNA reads TGCGCCAGCAGCCCCTCCGCGACAGGGGGCAACAATCAGCCCCAGCATTTT. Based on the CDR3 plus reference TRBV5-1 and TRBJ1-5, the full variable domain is KAGVTQTPRYLIKTRGQQVTLSCSPISGHRSVSWYQQTPGQGLQFLFEYFSETQRNKGNFPGRFSGRQFSNSRSEMNVSTLELGDSALYLCASSPSATGGNNQPQHFGDGTRLSIL.

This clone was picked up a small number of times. The CDR3 region is CASSPQGAHREKLFF. The CDR3 DNA reads TGTGCCAGCTCACCGCAGGGGGCGCATAGGGAAAAACTGTTTTTT. V usage is TRBV18 and J usage is TRBJ1-4; 8 nucleotides align to TRBD1. Trimming cost V 3 bases and J 8 bases; bases outside gene matches: 8. There are 15 residues in the CDR3. The germline V gene encodes CDR1 KGHSH and CDR2 LQKENI.

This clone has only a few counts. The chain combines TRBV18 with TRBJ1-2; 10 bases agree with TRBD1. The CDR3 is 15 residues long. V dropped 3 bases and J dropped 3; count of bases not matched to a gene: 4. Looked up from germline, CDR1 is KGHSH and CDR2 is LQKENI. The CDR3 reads CASSPRQGADYGYTF. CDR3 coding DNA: TGTGCCAGCTCACCCAGACAGGGGGCTGACTATGGCTACACCTTC.

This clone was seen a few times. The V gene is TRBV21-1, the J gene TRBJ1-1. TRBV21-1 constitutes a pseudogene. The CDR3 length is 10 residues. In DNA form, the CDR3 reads TGTGCCAGCAGCAAGGGAGGGGCTTTCTTT. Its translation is CASSKGGAFF.

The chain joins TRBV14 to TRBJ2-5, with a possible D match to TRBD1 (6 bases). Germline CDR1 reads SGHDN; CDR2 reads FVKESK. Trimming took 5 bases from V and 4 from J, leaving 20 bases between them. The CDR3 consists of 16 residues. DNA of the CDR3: TGTGCCAGCAGCGATTTACCGGGACATGTAATAGAGACCCAGTACTTC. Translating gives CASSDLPGHVIETQYF.

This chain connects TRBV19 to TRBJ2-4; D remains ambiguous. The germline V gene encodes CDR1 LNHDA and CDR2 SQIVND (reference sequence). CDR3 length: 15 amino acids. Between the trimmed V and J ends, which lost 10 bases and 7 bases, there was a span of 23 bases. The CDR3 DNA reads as TGTGCCACCGCGAGAACCCGGAGTGTGGTTAACATTCAGTACTTC. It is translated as CATARTRSVVNIQYF.

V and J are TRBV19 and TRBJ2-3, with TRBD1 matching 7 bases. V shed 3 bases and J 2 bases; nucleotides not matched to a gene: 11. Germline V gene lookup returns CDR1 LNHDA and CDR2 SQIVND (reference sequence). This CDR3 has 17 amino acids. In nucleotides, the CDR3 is TGTGCCAGTAGTATCGCCATCAAGGACAGGTCCACAGATACGCAGTATTTT. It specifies CASSIAIKDRSTDTQYF. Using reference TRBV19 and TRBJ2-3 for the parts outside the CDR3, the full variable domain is DGGITQSPKYLFRKEGQNVTLSCEQNLNHDAMYWYRQDPGQGLRLIYYSQIVNDFQKGDIAEGYSVSREKKESFPLTVTSAQKNPTAFYLCASSIAIKDRSTDTQYFGPGTRLTVL.

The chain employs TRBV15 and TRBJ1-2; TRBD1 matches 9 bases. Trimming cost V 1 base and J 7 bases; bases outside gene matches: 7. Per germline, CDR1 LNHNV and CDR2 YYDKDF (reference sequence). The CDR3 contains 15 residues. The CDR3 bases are TGTGCCACCAGCAGAGCAGGGACAGGGCAGGTTGGCTACACCTTC. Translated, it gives CATSRAGTGQVGYTF.

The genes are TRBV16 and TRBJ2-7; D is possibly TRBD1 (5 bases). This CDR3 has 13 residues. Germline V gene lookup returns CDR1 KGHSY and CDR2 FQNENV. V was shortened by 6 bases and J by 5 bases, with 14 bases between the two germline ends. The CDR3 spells CASRPAAGNEQYF. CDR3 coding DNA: TGTGCCAGCAGACCGGCGGCAGGGAACGAGCAGTACTTC.

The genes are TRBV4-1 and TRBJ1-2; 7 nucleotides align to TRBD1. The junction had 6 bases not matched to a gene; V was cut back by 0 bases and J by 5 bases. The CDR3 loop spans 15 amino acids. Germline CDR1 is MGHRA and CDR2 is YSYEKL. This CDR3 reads CASSQDMTGFYGYTF. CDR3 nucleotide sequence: TGCGCCAGCAGCCAAGATATGACAGGGTTTTATGGCTACACCTTC.

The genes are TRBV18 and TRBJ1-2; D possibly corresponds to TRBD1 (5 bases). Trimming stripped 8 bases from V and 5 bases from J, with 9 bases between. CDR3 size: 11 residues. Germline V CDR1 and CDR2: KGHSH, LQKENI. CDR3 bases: TGTGCCAGCACTACAGGTTATGGCTACACCTTC. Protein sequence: CASTTGYGYTF.

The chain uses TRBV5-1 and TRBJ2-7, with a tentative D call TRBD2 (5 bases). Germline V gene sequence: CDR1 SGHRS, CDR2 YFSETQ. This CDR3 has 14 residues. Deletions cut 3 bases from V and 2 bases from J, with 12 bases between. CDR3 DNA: TGCGCCAGCAGCTGGGCGGGCAGTACCTACGAGCAGTACTTC. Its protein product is CASSWAGSTYEQYF. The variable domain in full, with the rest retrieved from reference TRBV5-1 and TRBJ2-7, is KAGVTQTPRYLIKTRGQQVTLSCSPISGHRSVSWYQQTPGQGLQFLFEYFSETQRNKGNFPGRFSGRQFSNSRSEMNVSTLELGDSALYLCASSWAGSTYEQYFGPGTRLTVT.

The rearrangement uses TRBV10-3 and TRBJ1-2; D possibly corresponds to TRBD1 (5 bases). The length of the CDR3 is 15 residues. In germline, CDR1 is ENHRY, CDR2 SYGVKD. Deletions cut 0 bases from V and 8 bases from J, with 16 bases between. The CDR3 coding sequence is TGTGCCATCAGTGAGTCGACGGGGGGTTCAAGAGGCTACACCTTC. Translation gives CAISESTGGSRGYTF.

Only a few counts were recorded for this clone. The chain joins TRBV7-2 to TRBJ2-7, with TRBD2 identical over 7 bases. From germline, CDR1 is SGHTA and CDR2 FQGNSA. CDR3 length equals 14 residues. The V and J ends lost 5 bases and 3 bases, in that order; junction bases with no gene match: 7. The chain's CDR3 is CASSLRTSGYEQYF. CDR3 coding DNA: TGTGCCAGCAGCCTGAGGACTAGTGGCTACGAGCAGTACTTC. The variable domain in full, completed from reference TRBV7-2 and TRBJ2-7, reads GAGVSQSPSNKVTEKGKDVELRCDPISGHTALYWYRQSLGQGLEFLIYFQGNSAPDKSGLPSDRFSAERTGGSVSTLTIQRTQQEDSAVYLCASSLRTSGYEQYFGPGTRLTVT.

This CDR3 is CASSPPRAGGSEAFF. CDR3 DNA sequence: TGTGCCAGCAGCCCGCCGAGGGCAGGGGGTTCTGAAGCTTTCTTT. J is TRBJ1-1 and V is TRBV7-2; 7 nucleotides line up with TRBD1. The V and J ends lost 5 bases and 6 bases, in that order; junction bases with no gene match: 12. The germline V gene encodes CDR1 SGHTA and CDR2 FQGNSA. The length of the CDR3 is 15 residues.

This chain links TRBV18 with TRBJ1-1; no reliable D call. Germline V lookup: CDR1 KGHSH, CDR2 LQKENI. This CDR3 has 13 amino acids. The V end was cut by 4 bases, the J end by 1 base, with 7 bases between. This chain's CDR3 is CASSLKSNTEAFF. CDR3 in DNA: TGTGCCAGCTCACTTAAATCGAACACTGAAGCTTTCTTT.

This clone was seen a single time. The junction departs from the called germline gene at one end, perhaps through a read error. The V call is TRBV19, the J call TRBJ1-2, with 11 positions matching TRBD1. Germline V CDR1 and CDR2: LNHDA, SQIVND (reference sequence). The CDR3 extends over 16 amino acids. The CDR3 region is CASSIRRTGGDYGYPF. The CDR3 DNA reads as TGTGCCAGTAGTATAAGAAGGACAGGGGGCGACTATGGCTACCCCTTC.

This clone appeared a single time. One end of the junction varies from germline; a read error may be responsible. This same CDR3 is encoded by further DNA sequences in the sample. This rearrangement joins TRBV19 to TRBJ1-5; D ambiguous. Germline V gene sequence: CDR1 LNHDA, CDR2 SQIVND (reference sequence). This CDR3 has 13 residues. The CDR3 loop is CASSMSFFQPQHF. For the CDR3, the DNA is TGCGCCAGTAGTATGAGCTTTTTTCAGCCCCAGCATTTT.